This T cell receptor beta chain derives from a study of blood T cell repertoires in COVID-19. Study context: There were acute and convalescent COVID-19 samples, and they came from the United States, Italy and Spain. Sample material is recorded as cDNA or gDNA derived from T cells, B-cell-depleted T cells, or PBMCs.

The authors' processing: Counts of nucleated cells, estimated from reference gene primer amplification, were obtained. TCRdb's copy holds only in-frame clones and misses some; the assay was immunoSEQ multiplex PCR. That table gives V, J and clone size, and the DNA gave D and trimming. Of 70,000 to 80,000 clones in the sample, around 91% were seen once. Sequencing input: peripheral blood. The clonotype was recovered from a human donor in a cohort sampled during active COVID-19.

The CDR3 protein is CASSDPRQGYSNQPQHF. The CDR3 nucleotides are TGCGCCAGCAGTGATCCTAGACAGGGCTATAGCAATCAGCCCCAGCATTTT. The gene calls are TRBV10-2 and TRBJ1-5, with TRBD1 matching over 7 bases. Germline CDR1 reads WSHSY; CDR2 reads SAAADI. Germline trimming cut 3 bases from V and 0 bases from J; bases unmatched to any gene: 8. The CDR3 runs 17 residues.